These T cell receptor beta chains were read from a single sample in a study of cytomegalovirus exposure and HLA in healthy donors. Only in-frame clones appear in the TCRdb table, and some are missing; sequencing was by immunoSEQ multiplex PCR. This sample has some 110,000 clones; 76% occur once, and the top ten carry less than 2.5%. Sample: PBMCs. These receptors were collected from a man aged 45-60 years in good health and CMV-seronegative. Both conserved end residues are part of each CDR3. The D gene is left open where the match is weak.

NA	TRBV20-1	CSARRETQYF
NA	TRBV18	CASSPQQMNTEAFF
TRBD1	TRBV6-5	CASSSIGQGAYEQYF
TRBD1	TRBV14	CASSRRGRSEAFF
NA	TRBV7-8	CASSLGQTRAQPQHF
TRBD2	TRBV14	CASSPPGGFPYEQYF
NA	TRBV10-1	CASSEGTKGGARGTQYF
TRBD1	TRBV6-6	CASSQTQGTGKAFF
NA	TRBV6-4	CASSDDGERGWSNQPQHF
TRBD1	TRBV6-6	CASSYRDRQETQYF
NA	TRBV11-2	CASSYGGGGVEKLFF
TRBD1	TRBV7-2	CASSLPGQGPYGYTF
NA	TRBV2	CARGLPGPGNRNTIYF
NA	TRBV14	CASSQLGNNYGYTF
NA	TRBV29-1	CRVGGDGYTF
TRBD2	TRBV19	CASSWAGGQETQYF